The entry below gives a single T cell receptor (beta chain) sequence along with its context. The antigen is not known. This CDR3 is built from 12 residues. The germline gives CDR1 MGHRA, CDR2 YSYEKL. V was pared by 4 bases and J by 5 bases, with 8 bases between. The table came from immunoSEQ multiplex PCR; TCRdb's copy has only in-frame clones and leaves some out. The sample records some 20,000 clones, approximately 90% being singletons. The data were taken from a study of monozygotic twins with cystic fibrosis. Study details: Libraries were built from about 3 micrograms of fragmented DNA using around 15 PCR cycles. Study observations and caveats: Monozygotic CF twin pairs shared significantly more nucleotide-identical clonotypes than unrelated CF individuals did. Clonality was generally low (median approximately 0.009), higher in the most severe patients. Age, concordance and disease severity did not associate with shared CDR3 numbers.

This sequence joins TRBV4-1 and TRBJ1-2; D not certain. The sample taken for sequencing was blood. The source is a woman in her twenties or thirties with cystic fibrosis. The CDR3 loop reads CASSPDWYGYTF. The CDR3 region has the DNA TGCGCCAGCAGCCCCGACTGGTATGGCTACACCTTC.